This TCR beta chain was obtained from a study of OX40 agonist ivuxolimab in advanced cancers. About the study as a whole: Ivuxolimab was a fully human IgG2 agonistic monoclonal antibody targeting the costimulatory receptor OX40 (CD134). Intravenous ivuxolimab was administered to patients every 2 weeks at six dose levels: 0.01, 0.1, 0.3, 1.5, 3 and 10 mg/kg. Of the 50 or so patients in dose escalation, about 20 had hepatocellular carcinoma, some 15 had melanoma, 9 had renal cell carcinoma and 9 had head and neck cancer. A male proportion of 82.7% and a mean age of around 60 years, ranging from roughly 23 to 79, were recorded for the dose-escalation cohort. Patients were allowed to have had prior anti-PD-1, anti-PD-L1 or anti-CTLA-4 therapy, and 30% to 40% of the dose-escalation patients had previously received checkpoint inhibitors. Partial responses were achieved by three dose-escalation patients, of whom one had hepatocellular carcinoma and two had cutaneous melanoma. The purpose of peripheral TCRbeta sequencing was to test whether ivuxolimab changed TCR sequence diversity and led to clonal T-cell expansion. The paper covers the monotherapy dose-escalation part of the phase I ivuxolimab trial, which included N ≈ 52 patients.

Overall study outcomes, separate from this receptor: At doses of 0.1 to 3.0 mg/kg, clonal expansion of both CD4+ and CD8+ blood T cells was observed from baseline to week 6. In partial responders in the 0.1-3.0 mg/kg groups, normalized peripheral clonal expansion was found to be among the lowest, especially among CD8+ T cells. After ivuxolimab, CD8+ T cells had more expanded clones than CD4+ T cells on average. The antigen specificity of the peripheral T cells that underwent clonal expansion was not determined. Low levels of normalized T-cell clonal expansion were also seen in some nonresponding patients.

As concerns this clone: It has no known antigen specificity. The sample holds no much larger clone one base away, and base qualities are not on file.

To sequence the TCRbeta CDR3 region, genomic DNA was isolated from the sorted cells. TCRbeta CDR3 regions were sequenced using the immunoSEQ Assay. TCRdb took this table from immuneACCESS and kept in-frame rearrangements with V and J called. Such tables lack part of the clones; where checked against another copy, unresolved V genes explain under half of the gap, and the rest is unexplained. The sample table records about 83,000 clones; about 81% of these occur just once. The ten largest clones take up approximately 1.5% of the sample. The trial excluded patients who had a history of autoimmune disease or who were on systemic immunosuppression. Peripheral blood for TCR sequencing was collected from all dose cohorts at baseline, on cycle 4 day 1, and on cycle 7 day 1. Samples came from an open-label, multicenter, first-in-human phase I dose-escalation trial of ivuxolimab. The trial enrolled adults with locally advanced or metastatic head and neck squamous cell, hepatocellular, melanoma or renal cell carcinoma. Before TCR sequencing, CD4+ T cells and CD8+ T cells were sorted from peripheral blood as separate populations.

Spanning cysteine to phenylalanine, the CDR3 consists of 13 amino acids. This entry keeps only the CDR3 DNA: 39 bases, framed from base 1. Looking up the germline V gene (reference sequence) yields CDR1 LNHDA and CDR2 SQIVND. V drops 7 bases and J drops 4 bases, leaving 11 bases in between. This TCR derives from an adult with an advanced solid tumor such as melanoma, head and neck, liver or kidney cancer. The specimen was CD4+ or CD8+ T cells sorted from blood, collected in a trial of the OX40 agonist ivuxolimab. This receptor chain uses TRBV19 and TRBJ1-3, with no reliable assignment of the D segment. The CDR3 has the sequence CASNPRSGNTIYF. The nucleotides are TGTGCCAGTAACCCCCGTAGCGGAAACACCATATATTTT. The variable domain in full, with residues beyond the CDR3 obtained from the reference TRBV19 and TRBJ1-3 genes, is DGGITQSPKYLFRKEGQNVTLSCEQNLNHDAMYWYRQDPGQGLRLIYYSQIVNDFQKGDIAEGYSVSREKKESFPLTVTSAQKNPTAFYLCASNPRSGNTIYFGEGSWLTVV.